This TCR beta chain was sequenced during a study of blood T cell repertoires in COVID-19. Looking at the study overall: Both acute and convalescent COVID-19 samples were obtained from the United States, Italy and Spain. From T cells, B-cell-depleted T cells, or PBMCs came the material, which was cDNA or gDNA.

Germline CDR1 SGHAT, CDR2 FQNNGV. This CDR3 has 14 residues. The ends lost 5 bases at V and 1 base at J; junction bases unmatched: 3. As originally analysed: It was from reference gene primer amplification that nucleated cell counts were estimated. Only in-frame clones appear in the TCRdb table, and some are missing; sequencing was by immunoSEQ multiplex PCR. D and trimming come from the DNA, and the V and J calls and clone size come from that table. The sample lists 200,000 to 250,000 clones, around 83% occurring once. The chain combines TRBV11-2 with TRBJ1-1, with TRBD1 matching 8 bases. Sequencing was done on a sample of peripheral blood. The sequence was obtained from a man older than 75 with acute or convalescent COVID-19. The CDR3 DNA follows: TGTGCCAGCAGCATCGGACAGGGGAACACTGAAGCTTTCTTT. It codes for CASSIGQGNTEAFF.